This T cell receptor beta chain was sequenced in a study of blood T cell repertoires in COVID-19. Overall study: The origin of the acute and convalescent COVID-19 samples was the United States, Italy and Spain.

This clone was seen more than once but under ten times. Trimming took off 6 bases at V and 6 bases at J, with 17 bases between the two ends. The CDR3 is 15 residues long. Germline CDR1 reads SNHLY; CDR2 reads FYNNEI. TCRdb keeps only in-frame clones here, not all; method: immunoSEQ multiplex PCR. The table lists about 280,000 clones, roughly 91% of them singletons. This chain uses TRBV2 with TRBJ2-2; D not certain. The sequencing sample was made of peripheral blood. This TCR came from a woman in her 30s with COVID-19, enrolled during active disease. The CDR3 loop reads CASSGSSGRSGELFF. The CDR3 coding sequence is TGTGCCAGCAGCGGCAGTAGTGGCAGGTCCGGGGAGCTGTTTTTT.